At least ten counts were recorded for the clone carrying this T cell receptor beta chain. What it recognizes is unknown. This entry belongs to a study of T cells after yellow fever vaccination. Findings and limits, study-wide: Researchers report a weaker secondary response that nonetheless peaked faster, day 5 versus 15.

The CDR3 loop spans 15 amino acids. Looked up from germline, CDR1 is SGHRS and CDR2 is YFSETQ. V dropped 0 bases and J dropped 3 bases, with 9 bases sitting between them. TCRdb analysed the 5' RACE reads with MiXCR anew, one entry per CDR3 protein. The table has about 320,000 distinct CDR3 sequences, 3.5% to 4.5% seen once. V gene TRBV5-1 combines with J gene TRBJ2-2; D not resolved. This clonotype originated in a man aged 18 to 29 who received the YFV17D yellow fever vaccine. The sample consisted of PBMCs, taken 15 days after the yellow fever booster vaccination. The CDR3: CASSLGTVYTGELFF. The DNA of the CDR3 is TGCGCCAGCAGCTTGGGTACAGTATACACCGGGGAGCTGTTTTTT.